This T cell receptor (beta chain) stems from a study of blood T cells in healthy people across ages. The germline V gene has CDR1 DFQATT and CDR2 SNEGSKA (reference sequence). The CDR3 spans 13 residues. V gave up 6 bases and J gave up 4 bases; unmatched junction bases: 5. A second about 6 to 12 cycle PCR used barcoded and J-beta primers. With 12 random nucleotides, a template-switch adaptor tagged each individual cDNA molecule. MiXCR, run by TCRdb on the 5' RACE reads, gives a single entry per CDR3 protein. The sample holds about 930,000 distinct CDR3 sequences, about 28% seen once. This same sample was also taken into another study, of T cells of mothers and their children.

The TCR sequence derives from a woman between 35 and 50 years old in good health. The chain couples TRBV20-1 to TRBJ2-5; 10 bases line up with TRBD1. Sequencing was performed on blood. The CDR3 spells CSANWDRGETQYF. CDR3 DNA sequence: TGCAGTGCCAATTGGGACAGGGGAGAGACCCAGTACTTC.